Each of the 21 T cell receptor beta chains below was sequenced from the same sample in a study of shared clonotypes between healthy human individuals. The assay was immunoSEQ multiplex PCR, and TCRdb's table has in-frame clones only and misses some. The repertoire holds roughly 500,000 clones, with roughly 77% as singletons. Sequencing was done on a sample of PBMCs. These receptors all stem from a woman between 40 and 50 years old in good health. Some clones in this sample may be carry-over from other donors' samples.

The rearrangement joins TRBV5-1 to TRBJ2-3, with 8 bases fitting TRBD2. There are 16 residues in the CDR3. Germline-derived CDR1 and CDR2 are SGHRS and YFSETQ. V lost 7 bases to trimming and J lost 0 bases; unmatched junction nucleotides: 10. This CDR3 reads CASRYRGGGSTDTQYF. As DNA, the CDR3 is TGCGCCAGCCGCTACCGGGGGGGCGGGAGCACAGATACGCAGTATTTT.

This clone was seen once. This rearrangement joins TRBV4-2 to TRBJ2-1; no definite D call. Per the germline V gene, CDR1 is LGHNA and CDR2 is YNFKEQ. The CDR3 is made up of 13 amino acids. V was clipped by 3 bases and J by 6 bases, with 9 bases between them. The CDR3 loop is CASSHAPGNEQFF. For the CDR3, the DNA is TGTGCCAGCAGCCATGCCCCGGGCAATGAGCAGTTCTTC.

V usage is TRBV14 and J usage is TRBJ2-7; D is possibly TRBD1 or TRBD2 (5 bases each). The CDR3 extends over 13 amino acids. Germline CDR1 is SGHDN and CDR2 is FVKESK. Trimming shortened V by 6 bases and J by 6 bases, and 15 bases separated the two germline ends. The CDR3 nucleotides read TGTGCCAGCAGTCCCGGGACCCTCGCCGAGCAGTACTTC. Protein product: CASSPGTLAEQYF.

This clone was seen more than once but under ten times. The V gene is TRBV7-8, the J gene TRBJ2-7, with D possibly being TRBD1 or TRBD2 (5 bases each). Germline CDR1 is SGHVS and CDR2 is FQNEAQ. The V gene lost 5 bases and the J gene lost 3 bases, with 14 bases spanning the gap. The CDR3 spans 14 residues. CDR3 loop: CASSPRQRSYEQYF. In nucleotides, the CDR3 is TGTGCCAGCAGCCCGCGACAGCGGAGCTACGAGCAGTACTTC.

This chain links TRBV6-5 with TRBJ2-1; D remains unclear. This CDR3 is built from 15 residues. Trimming cost V 6 bases and J 0 bases, with 12 bases left between them. Germline assignment: CDR1 MNHEY and CDR2 SVGAGI. The CDR3 sequence is CASRPFPSSYNEQFF. The CDR3 coding sequence is TGTGCCAGCAGGCCTTTTCCTAGCTCCTACAATGAGCAGTTCTTC.

The J gene is TRBJ2-6, the V gene TRBV4-3; D assignment may be TRBD1 or TRBD2 (6 bases each). The V gene lost 2 bases and the J gene lost 4 bases, with 12 bases spanning the gap. Germline V gene sequence: CDR1 LGHNA, CDR2 YSLEER. This CDR3 comprises 16 residues. The CDR3 loop is CASSQPRGRGANVLTF. The CDR3 DNA reads TGCGCCAGCAGCCAACCCCGGGGGCGAGGGGCCAACGTCCTGACTTTC.

The chain has TRBV7-8 and TRBJ1-4; 7 bases agree with TRBD1. Trimming took 6 bases from V and 8 from J; bases not matched to a gene: 9. This CDR3 contains 14 residues. CDR1 is SGHVS, CDR2 FQNEAQ, per germline. DNA of the CDR3: TGTGCCAGCAGTTACGACAGGGTAAAGGAAAAACTGTTTTTT. This gives the protein CASSYDRVKEKLFF. Filled out from reference TRBV7-8 and TRBJ1-4, the complete variable domain reads GAGVSQSPRYKVAKRGQDVALRCDPISGHVSLFWYQQALGQGPEFLTYFQNEAQLDKSGLPSDRFFAERPEGSVSTLKIQRTQQEDSAVYLCASSYDRVKEKLFFGSGTQLSVL.

CDR3 amino acids: CASSGGISYEQYF. The CDR3 DNA sequence: TGTGCCAGCAGTGGGGGGATCTCCTACGAGCAGTACTTC. The V gene is TRBV7-2, the J gene TRBJ2-7, with D perhaps TRBD2 (6 bases). The germline V gene encodes CDR1 SGHTA and CDR2 FQGNSA. Between the trimmed V and J ends, which lost 6 bases and 0 bases, there was a span of 9 bases. CDR3 size: 13 residues.

Comment on this clone: The conserved closing phenylalanine or tryptophan is absent in this CDR3, likely reflecting a read error. V usage is TRBV19 and J usage is TRBJ1-1; possibly TRBD1 for D (6 bases). This CDR3 spans 14 amino acids. CDR1 and CDR2 (germline): LNHDA, SQIVND (reference sequence). V gave up 9 bases and J gave up 3 bases, with 17 bases separating them. CDR3: CASRRTVDDTEAFL. The CDR3 DNA is TGTGCCAGCCGTCGGACAGTAGATGACACTGAAGCTTTCCTT.

The rearrangement links TRBV19 to TRBJ2-2; D ambiguous. The V end lost 9 bases, the J end lost 6 bases, and 11 bases lay between the germline ends. Germline-derived CDR1 and CDR2 are LNHDA and SQIVND (reference sequence). CDR3 size: 12 residues. The CDR3 region has the DNA TGTGCCAGCAGACCAAGGGCCGGGGAGCTGTTTTTT. Protein product: CASRPRAGELFF.

The chain employs TRBV19 and TRBJ2-7, with 10 bases matching TRBD2. J lost 0 bases, V lost 4 bases, and 3 bases had no gene match. In germline, CDR1 is LNHDA, CDR2 SQIVND (reference sequence). CDR3 length: 15 residues. The CDR3 nucleotides read TGTGCCAGTAGTAACCCTAGCGGGAGCTCCTACGAGCAGTACTTC. Protein sequence: CASSNPSGSSYEQYF. The variable domain in full, with the rest retrieved from reference TRBV19 and TRBJ2-7, is DGGITQSPKYLFRKEGQNVTLSCEQNLNHDAMYWYRQDPGQGLRLIYYSQIVNDFQKGDIAEGYSVSREKKESFPLTVTSAQKNPTAFYLCASSNPSGSSYEQYFGPGTRLTVT.

The V call is TRBV7-6, the J call TRBJ1-1; 7 positions agree with TRBD1. Germline loops: CDR1 SGHVS, CDR2 FNYEAQ. The CDR3 consists of 14 residues. Trimming took 5 bases from V and 4 from J; bases not matched to a gene: 7. The CDR3 DNA sequence: TGTGCCAGCAGCCGTTGGACAGGAACCACTGAAGCTTTCTTT. This sequence encodes CASSRWTGTTEAFF.

The chain couples TRBV6-5 to TRBJ1-3; D is ambiguous. This CDR3 comprises 14 residues. The V end lost 2 bases, the J end lost 4 bases, and 9 bases lay between the germline ends. Germline CDR1 and CDR2: MNHEY and SVGAGI. In DNA form, the CDR3 reads TGTGCCAGCAGTTACAGAGGGCTGGGAAACACCATATATTTT. Translation: CASSYRGLGNTIYF.

CDR3 coding DNA: TGTGCCAGCAGTATAGGACTCGGGGGCACAGATACGCAGTATTTT. As protein: CASSIGLGGTDTQYF. This chain joins TRBV2 and TRBJ2-3; D might be TRBD2 (5 bases). Between the trimmed V and J ends, which lost 5 bases and 1 base, there was a span of 13 bases. The CDR3 consists of 15 residues. Germline-derived CDR1 and CDR2 are SNHLY and FYNNEI.

The chain carries TRBV4-3 and TRBJ1-6; D is possibly TRBD1 (5 bases). Germline V gives CDR1 LGHNA, CDR2 YSLEER. The CDR3 consists of 15 residues. V dropped 0 bases and J dropped 9 bases, with 12 bases sitting between them. CDR3 sequence reads: CASSQEKAGGSPLHF. The CDR3 nucleotides read TGCGCCAGCAGCCAAGAGAAGGCTGGGGGTTCACCCCTCCACTTT.

This clone has more than one count but fewer than ten. The chain links TRBV4-3 to TRBJ2-7, with TRBD1 as a possible D gene (6 bases). This CDR3 region has 15 residues. Per germline, CDR1 LGHNA and CDR2 YSLEER. V lost 4 bases to trimming and J lost 2 bases, with 15 bases between them. CDR3 loop: CASSRTLDSPYEQYF. CDR3 DNA: TGCGCCAGCAGCCGAACCCTGGACAGTCCCTACGAGCAGTACTTC.

The chain uses TRBV6-5 and TRBJ2-7; maybe TRBD1 (5 bases). The V and J ends lost 0 bases and 2 bases respectively, with 8 bases between them. The V gene's germline CDR1 is MNHEY and CDR2 SVGAGI. CDR3 length: 14 amino acids. The CDR3 nucleotides are TGTGCCAGCAGTTACTCAGACAGCGCCTACGAGCAGTACTTC. Residues: CASSYSDSAYEQYF.

The CDR3 DNA sequence: TGTGCCAGCAGTATGGTGACAGGGGGACTCAATCAGCCCCAGCATTTT. Protein sequence: CASSMVTGGLNQPQHF. V is TRBV28 and J is TRBJ1-5; 9 bases agree with TRBD1. This CDR3 region has 16 residues. CDR1 and CDR2 (germline): MDHEN, SYDVKM. Trimming removed 5 bases from V and 3 bases from J; junction bases left unmatched: 8.

V gene TRBV29-1 combines with J gene TRBJ2-7; 8 nucleotides line up with TRBD1. The J segment lost 1 base and the V segment lost 4 bases, leaving 9 bases of the junction unmatched. Germline V gives CDR1 SQVTM, CDR2 ANQGSEA. The length of the CDR3 is 15 residues. The CDR3 DNA follows: TGCAGCGTTGTTTTTTTTGGACAGGGATCCTACGAGCAGTACTTC. Its translation is CSVVFFGQGSYEQYF.

The CDR3 reads CASSQSPTTEAFF. DNA for the CDR3: TGTGCCAGCAGCCAGAGTCCGACCACTGAAGCTTTCTTT. The chain joins TRBV7-9 to TRBJ1-1; the D is unclear. CDR1 SEHNR and CDR2 FQNEAQ come from the germline V gene (reference sequence). The ends were cut back, 5 bases at V and 4 bases at J, with 11 bases in the middle. The CDR3 has 13 residues.

This clone was picked up one time. Other nucleotide sequences in the sample specify the same CDR3. CDR3 in DNA: TGTGCCAGCAGCCTTCAGGGCTACGAGCAGTACTTC. The encoded protein is CASSLQGYEQYF. This chain uses TRBV5-5 with TRBJ2-7, with TRBD1 as a possible D gene (5 bases). Germline CDR1 and CDR2: SGHKS and YYEKEE (reference sequence). CDR3 length: 12 residues. V lost 4 bases and J 3 bases, leaving 8 bases between the germline ends. The full variable domain, with the rest looked up from reference TRBV5-5 and TRBJ2-7, is DAGVTQSPTHLIKTRGQQVTLRCSPISGHKSVSWYQQVLGQGPQFIFQYYEKEERGRGNFPDRFSARQFPNYSSELNVNALLLGDSALYLCASSLQGYEQYFGPGTRLTVT.